The T cell receptor (beta chain) under discussion was sequenced for a study of shared clonotypes between healthy human individuals. The germline V gene encodes CDR1 ENHRY and CDR2 SYGVKD. This CDR3 is built from 13 residues. The V gene end was trimmed by 3 bases and the J gene end by 7 bases; junction bases not matched to a gene: 5. Naive-designated CD8 cells lacked CD45RO, were positively enriched for CCR7, and omitted terminally differentiated effector memory CD45RA+ cells. Genomic DNA of every subset was divided equally among multiple immunoSEQ plates. Sequencing was performed with immunoSEQ multiplex PCR; in TCRdb, only in-frame clones are kept and a portion is missing. The sample carries about 680,000 clones, roughly 94% recorded once.

V gene TRBV10-3 combines with J gene TRBJ2-7; 8 bases are shared with TRBD2. Sequencing used naive CD8+ T cells sorted from blood. The source is a man aged 25 to 40 in good health. CDR3 bases: TGTGCCATCAGTGAAAAACTAGCGGAAGAGCAGTACTTC. As protein: CAISEKLAEEQYF.